The sequence of this T cell receptor beta chain was determined in a study of T cells after yellow fever vaccination. Study-level background: It was SMART-Seq v4 Ultra Low Input that prepared the fractions with low cell numbers. Study-wide findings and caveats: Once the booster was given, most primary-vaccination clones reappeared, at about 97% for CD4 and roughly 91% for CD8. FACS-sorted repertoires could harbor abundant contaminating bulk-population clonotypes.

TCRdb analysed the 5' RACE reads with MiXCR anew, one entry per CDR3 protein. Seen here are 200,000 to 300,000 distinct CDR3 sequences, approximately 6.3% observed once, and the top ten hold approximately 1%. This clonotype was detected ten times or more. Its specificity is not known. The germline V gene encodes CDR1 DFQATT and CDR2 SNEGSKA (reference sequence). V shed 2 bases and J shed 0 bases, with 2 bases lying between them. The CDR3 loop spans 12 amino acids. The chain joins TRBV20-1 to TRBJ1-3; D is undetermined. This sequence was found in a man aged 25 to 40 who received the YFV17D yellow fever vaccine. The input for sequencing was CD4+ T cells sorted from PBMCs, taken on the day of the yellow fever booster vaccination. The CDR3 sequence is CSARSSGNTIYF. CDR3 DNA: TGCAGTGCTAGAAGCTCTGGAAACACCATATATTTT.